What follows are 14 T cell receptor beta chains derived from one specimen sequenced in a study of blood T cell repertoires in COVID-19. Profiling relied on immunoSEQ multiplex PCR, and the TCRdb table lists in-frame clones only, not all of them. The sample records 65,000 to 95,000 clones, 88% being singletons. Source material: peripheral blood. The source of these receptors is a man between 65 and 80 years old with acute or convalescent COVID-19.

V gene TRBV3-1 (or the pseudogene TRBV3-2) combines with J gene TRBJ1-4; D ambiguous. V lost 0 bases, J lost 11 bases, and 10 bases lay in between. This CDR3 is 13 amino acids long. CDR1 is LGHDT, CDR2 YNNKEL, per germline (reference sequence). CDR3 amino acids: CASSQDAESKLFF. CDR3 sequence (DNA): TGTGCCAGCAGCCAAGATGCGGAATCGAAACTGTTTTTT.

V gene TRBV28 combines with J gene TRBJ1-1; 7 nucleotides line up with TRBD1. The ends lost 4 bases at V and 3 bases at J; junction bases unmatched: 11. The CDR3 length is 16 residues. Germline CDR1 is MDHEN and CDR2 is SYDVKM. CDR3 sequence: CASSSYAGDSYTEAFF. CDR3 coding DNA: TGTGCCAGCAGTTCGTACGCCGGGGACAGTTACACTGAAGCTTTCTTT.

The rearrangement links TRBV6-5 to TRBJ2-1, with D possibly being TRBD1 (6 bases). CDR1 is MNHEY and CDR2 is SVGAGI in the germline V gene. This CDR3 region has 15 residues. V shed 5 bases and J shed 4 bases, with 15 bases lying between them. Here the CDR3 DNA reads TGTGCCAGCAGTCAAACACCCCAGGGGTACAATGAGCAGTTCTTC. Translated, it gives CASSQTPQGYNEQFF.

The chain joins TRBV28 to TRBJ1-1; D uncertain. This CDR3 is built from 14 residues. Germline V CDR1 and CDR2: MDHEN, SYDVKM. V lost 2 bases and J lost 2, with 9 bases in between. In DNA form, the CDR3 reads TGTGCCAGCAGTTTAGAACTTGATAACACTGAAGCTTTCTTT. Residues: CASSLELDNTEAFF.

J is TRBJ1-2 and V is TRBV18, with 7 bases fitting TRBD1. The CDR3 length is 14 residues. CDR1 and CDR2 (germline): KGHSH, LQKENI. V trimming: 2 bases; J trimming: 3 bases; junction bases outside the gene matches: 3. The CDR3 loop is CASSPTGDHYGYTF. The CDR3 DNA reads TGTGCCAGCTCACCAACAGGGGATCACTATGGCTACACCTTC.

The rearrangement joins TRBV2 to TRBJ2-7; 8 nucleotides line up with TRBD1. V lost 5 bases and J lost 1; bases outside the gene matches: 7. The CDR3 is made up of 15 amino acids. Germline CDR1 is SNHLY and CDR2 is FYNNEI. This CDR3 is CASSSSGTGSYEQYF. The DNA of the CDR3 is TGTGCCAGCAGTTCTTCCGGGACAGGATCCTACGAGCAGTACTTC.

The chain carries TRBV2 and TRBJ1-5, with 9 bases lining up with TRBD1. Germline values: CDR1 SNHLY, CDR2 FYNNEI. The CDR3 has 14 residues. The J segment lost 5 bases and the V segment lost 4 bases, leaving 3 bases of the junction unmatched. The CDR3 sequence is CASSVDRGDQPQHF. Written as DNA, the CDR3 is TGTGCCAGCAGTGTCGACAGGGGGGATCAGCCCCAGCATTTT.

CDR3 nucleotides: TGTGCCAGCAGTTTATCCGCGGGGGGGGGTGAGACCCAGTACTTC. Translated: CASSLSAGGGETQYF. This chain uses TRBV28 with TRBJ2-5, with 9 bases identical to TRBD2. CDR1 and CDR2 from the germline V gene are MDHEN and SYDVKM. The CDR3 has 15 amino acids. Trimming took 1 base from V and 5 from J; bases not matched to a gene: 5.

This clone was recorded once. This chain links TRBV6-5 with TRBJ1-4; no clear D gene. Germline V CDR1 and CDR2: MNHEY, SVGAGI. Trimming shortened V by 7 bases and J by 10 bases, and 16 bases separated the two germline ends. The CDR3 extends over 13 amino acids. The CDR3 nucleotides read TGTGCCAGCATCGAGGATTTTATGGGAAAACTGTTTTTT. Its protein is CASIEDFMGKLFF.

Here the CDR3 reads CASRGEGAGSSYNEQFF. CDR3 in DNA: TGTGCCAGCAGAGGGGAAGGAGCGGGCAGCTCCTACAATGAGCAGTTCTTC. The chain has TRBV28 and TRBJ2-1; possible D gene TRBD2, 6 bases. Germline-derived CDR1 and CDR2 are MDHEN and SYDVKM. The CDR3 totals 17 residues. Trimming took 6 bases from V and 0 from J, leaving 18 bases between them.

The V gene is TRBV6-5, the J gene TRBJ2-7, with TRBD1 matching 8 bases. The trim removed 6 bases at V and 0 bases at J, leaving 7 bases unmatched. Looked up from germline, CDR1 is MNHEY and CDR2 is SVGAGI. This CDR3 is built from 15 residues. CDR3 protein: CASRGTGPSSYEQYF. CDR3 DNA sequence: TGTGCCAGCAGAGGGACAGGCCCTAGCTCCTACGAGCAGTACTTC.

V is TRBV21-1 and J is TRBJ2-1; TRBD2 is the table's D call, not checked against the DNA. TRBV21-1 is labeled a pseudogene. The CDR3 has 21 residues. CDR3 DNA sequence: TGTGCCAGCAGCAAAGGGGGGAGGGCAGGGCGAGGACTAGCGGGGTACAATGAGCAGTTCTTC. Protein sequence: CASSKGGRAGRGLAGYNEQFF.

This clone has more than one count but fewer than ten. This chain connects TRBV11-2 to TRBJ2-5; TRBD1 agrees at 12 bases. Germline CDR1 is SGHAT and CDR2 is FQNNGV. Trimming took 5 bases from V and 4 from J; bases not matched to a gene: 8. The CDR3 runs to 16 residues. The CDR3: CASSTWGQGARETQYF. The CDR3 nucleotides read TGTGCCAGCAGCACCTGGGGACAGGGGGCAAGAGAGACCCAGTACTTC. The full variable domain, in which reference TRBV11-2 and TRBJ2-5 provide the parts outside the CDR3, is EAGVAQSPRYKIIEKRQSVAFWCNPISGHATLYWYQQILGQGPKLLIQFQNNGVVDDSQLPKDRFSAERLKGVDSTLKIQPAKLEDSAVYLCASSTWGQGARETQYFGPGTRLLVL.

The rearrangement uses TRBV10-3 and TRBJ1-1; unclear D gene. The CDR3 has 14 amino acids. Germline CDR1 is ENHRY and CDR2 is SYGVKD. V shed 4 bases and J shed 1 base, with 10 bases lying between them. The chain's CDR3 is CAISVEDQNTEAFF. CDR3 DNA sequence: TGTGCCATCAGTGTTGAGGATCAGAACACTGAAGCTTTCTTT.